A selection of T cell receptor beta chains follows, all from one sample in a study of control samples from healthy donors and cancer patients. Produced via immunoSEQ multiplex PCR; TCRdb's table is partial and in-frame only. The sample carries over 150,000 clones, around 90% recorded once. Sequenced input: blood. All receptors come from a woman aged 45-59 years in good health. The CDR3 runs from the conserved cysteine through the conserved F or W. Fields, in order: V gene, J gene, D gene, clone size, CDR3 DNA, CDR3 protein. A D gene is named only where the DNA matches it firmly. The size field is filled for only some rows; it gives once, few, many or a size class.

TRBV30	TRBJ2-1	TRBD2	NA	TGTGCCTGGTCTCGGGGGGGCGATGAGCAGTTCTTC	CAWSRGGDEQFF
TRBV9	TRBJ2-2	NA	NA	TGTGCCAGCAGCCCCCTTGGGGGCGGGGGCAGCACCGGGGAGCTGTTTTTT	CASSPLGGGGSTGELFF
TRBV7-2	TRBJ1-2	NA	NA	TGTGCCAGCAGATCAGGTCACATAGCGTACAGCTACACCTTC	CASRSGHIAYSYTF
TRBV6-2/TRBV6-3	TRBJ2-7	TRBD2	NA	TGTGCCAGCAGTTCTGGACTAGCGGTCACCTACGAGCAGTACTTC	CASSSGLAVTYEQYF
TRBV19	TRBJ1-2	TRBD1	NA	TGTGCCAGTAGTCGGACAGGACCCGCTCCCTATGGCTACACCTTC	CASSRTGPAPYGYTF
TRBV11-2	TRBJ1-1	NA	NA	TGTGCCAGCAGCTTAGCTCCGAACACTGAAGCTTTCTTT	CASSLAPNTEAFF
TRBV27	TRBJ2-3	TRBD2	NA	TGTGCCAGCAGTTTTTTAGCGGGGGGACCGGGCACAGATACGCAGTATTTT	CASSFLAGGPGTDTQYF
TRBV7-2	TRBJ2-5	NA	NA	TGTGCCAGCGGCTTTCGAAGGGGACAAGAGACCCAGTACTTC	CASGFRRGQETQYF
TRBV30	TRBJ2-1	TRBD2	NA	TGTGCCTGGAGACGGTTAAGCGGGAGGGGGGACAATGAGCAGTTCTTC	CAWRRLSGRGDNEQFF
TRBV30	TRBJ2-2	TRBD2	NA	TGTGCCTGGAGTGGCCGCCCTGGACTAGCGGGATTCGGGGAGCTGTTTTTT	CAWSGRPGLAGFGELFF
TRBV28	TRBJ1-1	TRBD1	NA	TGTGCCAGCAGTTTATATGCAGGGGGCACTGAAGCTTTCTTT	CASSLYAGGTEAFF
TRBV6-5	TRBJ2-1	TRBD2	NA	TGTGCCAGCAGTCGGACTAGCGGGAGGGAGCAGTTCTTC	CASSRTSGREQFF
TRBV30	TRBJ1-6	NA	NA	TGTGCCTGGAGGTCCCGGGGCGGGTCACCCCTCCACTTT	CAWRSRGGSPLHF
TRBV24-1	TRBJ2-7	TRBD2	few	TGTGCCACCAGTGACCCCTCTAGCGGGAGCGACGAGCAGTACTTC	CATSDPSSGSDEQYF
TRBV6-6	TRBJ1-1	NA	NA	TGTGCCAGCAGTTACTCGACAAACAGGGTGAACACTGAAGCTTTCTTT	CASSYSTNRVNTEAFF
TRBV6-5	TRBJ2-7	TRBD2	NA	TGTGCCAGCAGTAGGGGACTAGGTCCATCCGAGCAGTACTTC	CASSRGLGPSEQYF
TRBV4-2	TRBJ1-3	NA	NA	TGTGCCAGCAGCCCCTCGGAGTTCTCTGGAAACACCATATATTTT	CASSPSEFSGNTIYF
TRBV5-1	TRBJ2-1	NA	NA	TGCGCCAGCATGTCCTACAATGAGCAGTTCTTC	CASMSYNEQFF
TRBV28	TRBJ1-3	NA	NA	TGTGCCAGCACCACAGGTGGCTGGACGGCTGGAAACACCATATATTTT	CASTTGGWTAGNTIYF
TRBV19	TRBJ1-1	NA	once	TGTGCCAGTATGTATGAAGGGGGGAATATACTGAACACTGAAGCTTTCTTT	CASMYEGGNILNTEAFF
TRBV28	TRBJ1-2	NA	NA	TGTGCCAGCAGCCAAGGGATAGGGGGTGGCTACACCTTC	CASSQGIGGGYTF
TRBV7-9	TRBJ1-4	NA	NA	TGTGCCAGCAGCTTAGGAGGGGGAGGGAATGAAAAACTGTTTTTT	CASSLGGGGNEKLFF
TRBV11-3	TRBJ2-7	TRBD1	NA	TGTGCCAGCAGCTTAGGACGGACAGGGGCCGACTACGAGCAGTACTTC	CASSLGRTGADYEQYF
TRBV6-1	TRBJ1-2	NA	NA	TGTGCCAGCAGTGAACTTTCGTCAGGGCGAGGAGGCTACACCTTC	CASSELSSGRGGYTF
TRBV5-6	TRBJ2-3	NA	NA	TGTGCCAGCAGCCTGCGGAGCACAGATACGCAGTATTTT	CASSLRSTDTQYF